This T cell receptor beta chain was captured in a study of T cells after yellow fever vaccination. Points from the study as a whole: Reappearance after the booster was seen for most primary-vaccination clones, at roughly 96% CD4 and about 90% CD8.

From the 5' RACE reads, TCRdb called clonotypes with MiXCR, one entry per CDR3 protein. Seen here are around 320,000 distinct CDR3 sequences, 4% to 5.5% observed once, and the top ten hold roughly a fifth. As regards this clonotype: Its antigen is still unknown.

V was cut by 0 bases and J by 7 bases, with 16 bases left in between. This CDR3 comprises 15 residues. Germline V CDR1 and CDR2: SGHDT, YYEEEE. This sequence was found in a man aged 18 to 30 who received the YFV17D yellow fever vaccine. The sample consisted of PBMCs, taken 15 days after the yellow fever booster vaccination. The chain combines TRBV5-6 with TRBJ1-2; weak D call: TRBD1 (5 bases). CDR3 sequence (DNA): TGTGCCAGCAGCTTGGTGGTGAAGATCCAGGGTGGCTACACCTTC. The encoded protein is CASSLVVKIQGGYTF.